This TCR beta chain originates from a study of technical replicates of blood from a handful of donors. The assay was immunoSEQ multiplex PCR, and TCRdb's table has in-frame clones only and misses some. The repertoire includes around 57,000 clones, 95% to 98% of them detected once, and 0.15% to 0.25% sits in the top ten. The CDR3 is 12 residues long. From germline, CDR1 is SGHNT and CDR2 YYREEE (reference sequence). The germline V and J ends were trimmed by 1 base and 6 bases, with 8 bases remaining between them. Material for sequencing was T cells isolated from PBMCs. The J gene is TRBJ2-7, the V gene TRBV5-4, with D possibly being TRBD1 (5 bases). The origin of this receptor is a human donor in good health. CDR3 protein: CASSLSQGEQYF. Written as DNA, the CDR3 is TGTGCCAGCAGCTTGTCCCAGGGCGAGCAGTACTTC.